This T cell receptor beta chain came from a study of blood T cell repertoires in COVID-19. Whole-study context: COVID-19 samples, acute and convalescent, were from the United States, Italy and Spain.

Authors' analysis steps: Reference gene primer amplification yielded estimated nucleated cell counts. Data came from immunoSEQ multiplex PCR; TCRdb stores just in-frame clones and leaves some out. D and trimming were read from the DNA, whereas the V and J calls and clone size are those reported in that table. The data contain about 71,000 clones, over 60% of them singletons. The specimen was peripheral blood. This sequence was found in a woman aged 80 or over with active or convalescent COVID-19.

CDR3 in DNA: TGTGCCAGCAGTACAGGGCGACAGTTGAATGGGGAGCAGTACTTC. Translated, it gives CASSTGRQLNGEQYF. The chain has TRBV7-8 and TRBJ2-7, with a tentative D call TRBD1 (6 bases). Deletions cut 6 bases from V and 7 bases from J, with 22 bases between. Germline values: CDR1 SGHVS, CDR2 FQNEAQ. The CDR3 is 15 amino acids.